The entry below gives a single TCR beta chain sequence along with its context. Profiling relied on immunoSEQ multiplex PCR, and the TCRdb table lists in-frame clones only, not all of them. The data show some 250,000 clones, approximately 83% seen once. This record belongs to a study of blood T cell repertoires in COVID-19. For the study at large: PBMCs, B-cell-depleted T cells, or T cells were the source of the cDNA or gDNA that made up the material.

Trimming left V 5 bases short and J 4 bases short, with 11 bases between. CDR1 is SGHTA, CDR2 FQGNSA, per germline. This CDR3 spans 13 amino acids. The sequenced material came from peripheral blood. This TCR came from a woman aged 25 to 45 who had recovered from COVID-19. The chain has TRBV7-2 and TRBJ1-1; D possibly corresponds to TRBD1 (6 bases). CDR3 coding DNA: TGTGCCAGCAGCCCTAGGGGGAGCACTGAAGCTTTCTTT. Translating gives CASSPRGSTEAFF.